Following are 15 T cell receptor beta chains from one sample sequenced in a study of cytomegalovirus exposure and HLA in healthy donors. Sequencing used immunoSEQ multiplex PCR; TCRdb keeps in-frame clones, though not all of them. The sample has 150,000 to 200,000 clones; roughly 91% are singletons. Sequencing was carried out using PBMCs. These receptors were obtained from a man aged 18 to 30 in good health and CMV-seronegative.

The chain recombines TRBV27 with TRBJ1-1; 9 bases fit TRBD1. This CDR3 comprises 14 residues. V gave up 5 bases and J gave up 4 bases; unmatched junction bases: 5. The germline CDR1 and CDR2 sequences are MNHEY and SMNVEV (reference sequence). CDR3 region: CASSRRDRATEAFF. CDR3 nucleotides: TGTGCCAGCAGTCGCCGGGACAGGGCCACTGAAGCTTTCTTT.

The chain is built from TRBV4-1 and TRBJ2-7, with TRBD1 identical over 9 bases. Unmatched junction bases numbered 7, after V lost 1 base and J lost 0 bases. Germline V CDR1 and CDR2: MGHRA, YSYEKL. The CDR3 has 17 residues. The CDR3 loop reads CASSQVLGQGSSYEQYV. The CDR3 DNA reads TGCGCCAGCAGCCAAGTGTTAGGACAGGGGTCCTCCTACGAGCAGTACGTC.

The chain couples TRBV27 to TRBJ2-5, with 9 bases fitting TRBD2. Trimming at V came to 0 bases and at J to 5 bases, leaving 7 bases not matched to a gene. This CDR3 contains 16 residues. Germline V gene sequence: CDR1 MNHEY, CDR2 SMNVEV (reference sequence). CDR3 amino acids: CASSLSPGGRVETQYF. In DNA form, the CDR3 reads TGTGCCAGCAGTTTATCCCCCGGCGGGAGGGTGGAGACCCAGTACTTC.

This chain connects TRBV11-2 to TRBJ2-2; 9 nucleotides line up with TRBD1. Per germline, CDR1 SGHAT and CDR2 FQNNGV. The CDR3 contains 15 residues. Unmatched junction bases numbered 4, after V lost 5 bases and J lost 3 bases. The CDR3 loop is CASSQGTGYTGELFF. DNA of the CDR3: TGTGCCAGCAGCCAAGGGACAGGGTACACCGGGGAGCTGTTTTTT.

The rearrangement uses TRBV28 and TRBJ2-7; D gene ambiguous. This CDR3 contains 13 residues. The germline gives CDR1 MDHEN, CDR2 SYDVKM. Trimming pared 6 bases from V and 3 bases from J, leaving 12 bases between. In DNA, the CDR3 is TGTGCCAGCAGCCCAAGAGCGATCTACGAGCAGTACGTC. Its translation: CASSPRAIYEQYV.

This chain links TRBV5-4 with TRBJ2-5, with 9 bases identical to TRBD1. The germline gives CDR1 SGHNT, CDR2 YYREEE (reference sequence). With V trimmed by 3 bases and J by 5 bases, 2 bases remained unmatched. The CDR3 extends over 13 amino acids. The CDR3 nucleotides read TGTGCCAGCAGCTGGGACAGGGAGGAGACCCAGTACTTC. Its protein product is CASSWDREETQYF.

The chain joins TRBV2 to TRBJ2-1, with TRBD1 identical over 7 bases. The CDR3 loop spans 13 amino acids. Per the germline V gene, CDR1 is SNHLY and CDR2 is FYNNEI. Trimming removed 6 bases from V and 4 bases from J; junction bases left unmatched: 3. Here the CDR3 reads CASRGTVYNEQFF. The CDR3 DNA reads as TGTGCCAGCAGGGGGACAGTATACAATGAGCAGTTCTTC.

V usage is TRBV11-3 and J usage is TRBJ2-7; TRBD1 matches at 7 bases. Losses at the gene ends were 4 bases for V and 4 bases for J; bases not matched to a gene: 4. There are 13 residues in the CDR3. Germline V gene lookup returns CDR1 SGHNT and CDR2 YENEEA. CDR3 sequence reads: CASSYKQGYEQYF. The CDR3, as DNA: TGTGCCAGCAGCTACAAACAGGGGTACGAGCAGTACTTC.

The rearrangement uses TRBV6-6 and TRBJ1-5, with a tentative D call TRBD1 (5 bases). The CDR3 totals 13 residues. In germline, CDR1 is MNHNY, CDR2 SVGAGI (reference sequence). The V end was cut by 4 bases, the J end by 3 bases, with 7 bases between. Here the CDR3 reads CASSSRDNQPQHF. The DNA of the CDR3 is TGTGCCAGCAGTTCCAGGGACAATCAGCCCCAGCATTTT.

This clone has a handful of counts. This rearrangement joins TRBV10-1 to TRBJ2-6; no firm D call. The CDR3 is 14 amino acids. V lost 10 bases and J 4 bases, leaving 14 bases between the germline ends. From germline, CDR1 is WNHNN and CDR2 SYGVQD (reference sequence). The CDR3 region has the DNA TGCGCCACTTCCCCCTGGAGCGGGGCCAACGTCCTGACTTTC. Its protein product is CATSPWSGANVLTF.

V gene TRBV18 combines with J gene TRBJ1-6; D unclear. Germline loops: CDR1 KGHSH, CDR2 LQKENI. The V end lost 3 bases, the J end lost 0 bases, and 6 bases lay between the germline ends. The CDR3 contains 15 residues. The CDR3 is CASSPVSSYNSPLHF. CDR3 nucleotides: TGTGCCAGCTCACCGGTGAGCTCCTATAATTCACCCCTCCACTTT.

This chain links TRBV27 with TRBJ1-3; the D is unclear. The V gene lost 3 bases and the J gene lost 4 bases, with 13 bases spanning the gap. The V gene's germline CDR1 is MNHEY and CDR2 SMNVEV (reference sequence). The CDR3 has 15 residues. This CDR3 is CASSLEGGQGNTIYF. The CDR3 DNA follows: TGTGCCAGCAGTTTGGAGGGAGGTCAGGGAAACACCATATATTTT.

This clone was found a few times. The genes are TRBV10-1 and TRBJ1-2; D call uncertain. The V gene lost 6 bases and the J gene lost 2 bases, with 16 bases spanning the gap. The CDR3 runs to 15 residues. Germline CDR1 reads WNHNN; CDR2 reads SYGVQD (reference sequence). This CDR3 reads CASSETRSPNYGYTF. The CDR3 nucleotides are TGCGCCAGCAGCGAGACCAGAAGTCCCAACTATGGCTACACCTTC.

This sequence joins TRBV10-3 and TRBJ2-7, with D hard to call. Germline V lookup: CDR1 ENHRY, CDR2 SYGVKD. Trimming shortened V by 2 bases and J by 7 bases, and 9 bases separated the two germline ends. The CDR3 loop spans 12 amino acids. Here the CDR3 DNA reads TGTGCCATCAGTGAGGGTCTCCGGGAGCAGTACTTC. This translates into CAISEGLREQYF.

V and J are TRBV6-1 and TRBJ1-5; no firm D call. Germline CDR1 MNHNS, CDR2 SASEGT. The CDR3 runs to 14 residues. V was clipped by 3 bases and J by 5 bases, with 11 bases between them. CDR3 protein: CASSEWGGDQPQHF. The CDR3 region has the DNA TGTGCCAGCAGTGAGTGGGGAGGCGATCAGCCCCAGCATTTT.